A single sample is the source of the 8 T cell receptor beta chains below, sequenced in a study of blood T cell repertoires in COVID-19. The assay was immunoSEQ multiplex PCR, and TCRdb's table has in-frame clones only and misses some. The profile shows some 160,000 clones, around 89% of them singletons. The material sequenced was peripheral blood. The receptor source for this set is a man between 60 and 70 years old with acute or convalescent COVID-19.

V gene TRBV28 combines with J gene TRBJ1-1; 12 bases match TRBD1. Unmatched junction bases numbered 9, after V lost 6 bases and J lost 4 bases. The CDR3 has 16 amino acids. The germline CDR1 and CDR2 sequences are MDHEN and SYDVKM. CDR3 amino acids: CASRPRDRGQSTEAFF. In nucleotides, the CDR3 is TGTGCCAGCAGACCCCGGGACAGGGGGCAGAGCACTGAAGCTTTCTTT.

This chain uses TRBV7-8 with TRBJ2-5; a possible D gene is TRBD2 (6 bases). The CDR3 is 17 amino acids. Germline lookup yields CDR1 SGHVS and CDR2 FQNEAQ. V was clipped by 1 base and J by 0 bases, with 15 bases between them. Here the CDR3 DNA reads TGTGCCAGCAGCTTAGGCGGGGCGGGGCTTTACCAAGAGACCCAGTACTTC. The encoded protein is CASSLGGAGLYQETQYF.

Remarks on this clone: The sample contains more than one DNA sequence encoding this CDR3. The chain recombines TRBV20-1 with TRBJ1-2; D not resolved. Trimming removed 1 base at V and 8 bases at J, with 8 bases between. Looked up from germline, CDR1 is DFQATT and CDR2 is SNEGSKA (reference sequence). The CDR3 extends over 11 amino acids. The CDR3 bases are TGCAGTGCTAGAGTTCCCAGGGGCTACACCTTC. As protein: CSARVPRGYTF.

The chain is built from TRBV7-6 and TRBJ1-6; TRBD1 agrees at 7 bases. Germline V lookup: CDR1 SGHVS, CDR2 FNYEAQ. Germline trimming cut 5 bases from V and 4 bases from J; bases unmatched to any gene: 8. CDR3 length: 16 residues. The CDR3 region is CASSRQGSGYNSPLHF. The CDR3 DNA is TGTGCCAGCAGCAGACAGGGATCGGGGTATAATTCACCCCTCCACTTT. Complete variable domain (other parts from reference TRBV7-6 and TRBJ1-6): GAGVSQSPRYKVTKRGQDVALRCDPISGHVSLYWYRQALGQGPEFLTYFNYEAQQDKSGLPNDRFSAERPEGSISTLTIQRTEQRDSAMYRCASSRQGSGYNSPLHFGNGTRLTVT.

This sequence joins TRBV5-1 and TRBJ1-1, with D unresolved. The CDR3 consists of 13 residues. V was clipped by 1 base and J by 3 bases, with 7 bases between them. CDR1 and CDR2 from the germline V gene are SGHRS and YFSETQ. CDR3 sequence: CASSLLAYTEAFF. The CDR3 nucleotides read TGCGCCAGCAGCTTGTTGGCTTACACTGAAGCTTTCTTT.

The chain combines TRBV30 with TRBJ2-2, with 8 bases that match TRBD1. CDR3 length equals 14 residues. After removal of 4 bases from V and 6 bases from J, the junction contained 7 bases not matched to a gene. Germline V gene data show CDR1 as GTSNPN and CDR2 as SVGIG (reference sequence). The CDR3 protein is CAWTGQGRAGELFF. The DNA of the CDR3 is TGTGCCTGGACCGGACAGGGTAGGGCCGGGGAGCTGTTTTTT.

The chain combines TRBV7-2 with TRBJ1-2; D gene unclear. The ends were cut back, 1 base at V and 2 bases at J, with 14 bases in the middle. Germline loops: CDR1 SGHTA, CDR2 FQGNSA. The CDR3 extends over 16 amino acids. In DNA, the CDR3 is TGTGCCAGCAGCTTAGACGGTAATTCGGTAAACTATGGCTACACCTTC. It translates to CASSLDGNSVNYGYTF. The variable domain in full, with the rest retrieved from reference TRBV7-2 and TRBJ1-2, is GAGVSQSPSNKVTEKGKDVELRCDPISGHTALYWYRQSLGQGLEFLIYFQGNSAPDKSGLPSDRFSAERTGGSVSTLTIQRTQQEDSAVYLCASSLDGNSVNYGYTFGSGTRLTVV.

The chain employs TRBV5-1 and TRBJ2-3; D unresolved. CDR3 length: 14 amino acids. V dropped 0 bases and J dropped 1 base, with 6 bases sitting between them. Germline-derived CDR1 and CDR2 are SGHRS and YFSETQ. CDR3 sequence (DNA): TGCGCCAGCAGCTTGGCCGAGGGCACAGATACGCAGTATTTT. Encoded protein: CASSLAEGTDTQYF.